This T cell receptor (beta chain) was sequenced for a study of identical twins. TCRdb processed the 5' RACE reads anew with MiXCR; each CDR3 protein has one entry. The sample yields around 250,000 distinct CDR3 sequences, approximately 5.9% seen once. Study-level findings and limits: Twin pairs' shared out-of-frame alpha sequences were enriched in low generation probability.

Concerning this clonotype: Its antigen is not identified.

Germline V gene data show CDR1 as PRHDT and CDR2 as FYEKMQ (reference sequence). Between the trimmed V and J ends, which lost 3 bases and 0 bases, there was a span of 9 bases. This CDR3 has 15 amino acids. This sample also appeared in a second study, on T cells expressing NK-cell markers. Per that paper: The authors sequenced eight donors, of whom seven were HCMV-seropositive and one was seronegative.

This clonotype was obtained from a young woman in good health. The chain carries TRBV13 and TRBJ2-1, with D uncertain. Material for sequencing was CD8+ T cells sorted from blood. CDR3 loop: CASSLGATSYNEQFF. CDR3 nucleotide sequence: TGTGCCAGCAGCTTGGGTGCGACCTCCTACAATGAGCAGTTCTTC.